These 27 T cell receptor beta chains were sequenced from one sample in a study of T cell repertoires in ileal Crohn's disease. Using immunoSEQ multiplex PCR, the repertoire was profiled, and TCRdb retains in-frame clones only, with some absent. The repertoire includes around 8,800 clones, roughly 72% of them detected once, and 4.5% to 5% sits in the top ten. Sequencing was carried out using ileal tissue. The receptors shown here come from an adult with Crohn's disease.

The V gene is TRBV7-9, the J gene TRBJ2-5; tentatively, D is TRBD1 (5 bases). V was pared by 6 bases and J by 2 bases, with 10 bases between. The V gene's germline CDR1 is SEHNR and CDR2 FQNEAQ (reference sequence). This CDR3 is built from 13 residues. CDR3 DNA: TGTGCCAGCAGGCCTACAGGACAAGAGACCCAGTACTTC. As protein: CASRPTGQETQYF.

The chain uses TRBV5-1 and TRBJ2-5; 7 nucleotides agree with TRBD1. Germline lookup yields CDR1 SGHRS and CDR2 YFSETQ. V dropped 4 bases and J dropped 11; count of bases not matched to a gene: 11. The CDR3 has 13 amino acids. The CDR3 loop reads CASSPIRQGEQYF. The CDR3, as DNA: TGCGCCAGCAGCCCTATTAGGCAGGGGGAGCAGTACTTC.

The chain employs TRBV7-6 and TRBJ2-2, with TRBD2 as a possible D gene (6 bases). The V end lost 7 bases, the J end lost 4 bases, and 7 bases lay between the germline ends. The CDR3 is 12 residues long. The germline gives CDR1 SGHVS, CDR2 FNYEAQ. The CDR3 nucleotides are TGTGCCAGCAACGGGGGCACCGGGGAGCTGTTTTTT. This gives the protein CASNGGTGELFF.

This clone was seen a handful of times. The chain employs TRBV11-2 and TRBJ1-3, with no clear D. The CDR3 has 15 amino acids. V was shortened by 2 bases and J by 8 bases, with 16 bases between the two germline ends. Germline CDR1 is SGHAT and CDR2 is FQNNGV. The CDR3 nucleotides read TGTGCCAGCAGCTTACATTCGGGAAGGACGGACACCATATATTTT. Protein: CASSLHSGRTDTIYF.

This sequence joins TRBV6-1 and TRBJ1-5, with TRBD1 matching over 9 bases. V was pared by 4 bases and J by 6 bases, with 13 bases of the junction left unmatched. The germline gives CDR1 MNHNS, CDR2 SASEGT. The CDR3 totals 17 residues. The CDR3 region has the DNA TGTGCCAGCAGTGCCGAATCACAGGGGGCGCGACGTCAGCCCCAGCATTTT. It is translated as CASSAESQGARRQPQHF.

The chain joins TRBV6-1 to TRBJ1-2, with 10 bases lining up with TRBD1. The CDR3 runs to 14 residues. V was pared by 5 bases and J by 2 bases, with 2 bases of the junction left unmatched. The V gene's germline CDR1 is MNHNS and CDR2 SASEGT. The CDR3 nucleotides read TGTGCCAGCAGTAGACAGGGGGCGAACTATGGCTACACCTTC. Residues: CASSRQGANYGYTF.

V and J are TRBV6-5 and TRBJ1-6; no definite D call. V dropped 2 bases and J dropped 8 bases, with 4 bases sitting between them. Looked up from germline, CDR1 is MNHEY and CDR2 is SVGAGI. The CDR3 covers 12 residues. The CDR3 sequence: CASSYPYSPLHF. The CDR3 bases are TGTGCCAGCAGTTACCCCTATTCACCCCTCCACTTT.

In its sample, this clone was seen once. The sample contains more than one DNA sequence encoding this CDR3. The rearrangement links TRBV6-1 to TRBJ1-1; 7 positions agree with TRBD1. V was clipped by 4 bases and J by 2 bases; unmatched bases: 4. Germline loops: CDR1 MNHNS, CDR2 SASEGT. The CDR3 totals 14 residues. CDR3 DNA: TGTGCCAGCAGTGTCCAGGGGGGCAACACTGAAGCTTTCTTT. Residues: CASSVQGGNTEAFF.

The chain couples TRBV6-5 to TRBJ1-6; TRBD1 is a possible D gene (5 bases). From germline, CDR1 is MNHEY and CDR2 SVGAGI. Trimming cost V 6 bases and J 10 bases, with 16 bases left between them. This CDR3 region has 14 residues. CDR3 loop: CASRYQGYTSPLHF. CDR3 DNA: TGTGCCAGCAGATATCAGGGATACACCTCACCCCTCCACTTT.

The chain is built from TRBV5-1 and TRBJ1-4, with a weak D call TRBD1 (6 bases). Per germline, CDR1 SGHRS and CDR2 YFSETQ. V gave up 0 bases and J gave up 0 bases, with 12 bases separating them. The CDR3 runs to 17 residues. DNA of the CDR3: TGCGCCAGCAGCTTGGGACAGGTCGGGGCAACTAATGAAAAACTGTTTTTT. It encodes CASSLGQVGATNEKLFF.

The CDR3 sequence: CATSRGKTSGRGGNEQFF. CDR3 nucleotide sequence: TGTGCCACCAGCAGAGGGAAAACTAGCGGGAGGGGGGGGAATGAGCAGTTCTTC. The chain carries TRBV15 and TRBJ2-1; 13 bases fit TRBD2. Per germline, CDR1 LNHNV and CDR2 YYDKDF (reference sequence). Trimming at V came to 1 base and at J to 7 bases, leaving 10 bases not matched to a gene. The CDR3 runs 18 residues.

The chain is built from TRBV7-8 and TRBJ1-1; a possible D gene is TRBD1 (6 bases). V dropped 1 base and J dropped 1 base, with 16 bases sitting between them. This CDR3 contains 17 residues. Looked up from germline, CDR1 is SGHVS and CDR2 is FQNEAQ. The DNA for the CDR3 is TGTGCCAGCAGCTTAGTCCCGGGGGGGGCCCGGAACACTGAAGCTTTCTTT. Translated: CASSLVPGGARNTEAFF.

The V call is TRBV11-2, the J call TRBJ2-5, with 8 bases matching TRBD2. Germline V gene data show CDR1 as SGHAT and CDR2 as FQNNGV. Trimming cost V 2 bases and J 4 bases; bases outside gene matches: 3. This CDR3 region has 14 residues. The CDR3 DNA reads TGTGCCAGCAGCTTAACGGGGGGGCCAGAGACCCAGTACTTC. Residues: CASSLTGGPETQYF.

The V gene is TRBV10-3, the J gene TRBJ1-1; tentative D call: TRBD1 (5 bases). CDR3 length: 16 residues. The germline V gene has CDR1 ENHRY and CDR2 SYGVKD. The V end lost 0 bases, the J end lost 0 bases, and 11 bases lay between the germline ends. The DNA of the CDR3 is TGTGCCATCAGTGAGTCCGAGAGACAGATGAACACTGAAGCTTTCTTT. Encoded protein: CAISESERQMNTEAFF.

The chain couples TRBV14 to TRBJ2-3, with D possibly matching TRBD2 (6 bases). CDR3 length: 16 amino acids. Looked up from germline, CDR1 is SGHDN and CDR2 is FVKESK. V was clipped by 2 bases and J by 1 base, with 13 bases between them. The CDR3 DNA is TGTGCCAGCAGCCAAACAGCGGGCCCGGGCACAGATACGCAGTATTTT. Translating gives CASSQTAGPGTDTQYF.

V gene TRBV4-1 combines with J gene TRBJ2-7; D uncertain. The CDR3 covers 16 residues. Deletions cut 4 bases from V and 3 bases from J, with 19 bases between. Germline lookup yields CDR1 MGHRA and CDR2 YSYEKL. CDR3 bases: TGCGCCAGCAGCCCTGCGGAGAGCGCCACCTACTACGAGCAGTACTTC. Residues: CASSPAESATYYEQYF.

The chain links TRBV19 to TRBJ1-1; no reliable D call. Trimming took off 3 bases at V and 2 bases at J, with 10 bases between the two ends. The length of the CDR3 is 14 residues. Looked up from germline, CDR1 is LNHDA and CDR2 is SQIVND (reference sequence). The CDR3 reads CASSIQAINTEAFF. DNA of the CDR3: TGTGCCAGTAGTATCCAGGCTATCAACACTGAAGCTTTCTTT.

The J gene is TRBJ1-1, the V gene TRBV18; 11 nucleotides align to TRBD1. J gave up 5 bases and V 2 bases, and 7 bases lay outside the gene matches. The CDR3 runs 16 residues. Germline V gene lookup returns CDR1 KGHSH and CDR2 LQKENI. The CDR3 nucleotides are TGTGCCAGCTCACCAGGGGACAGGGGGTTCAGAACTGAAGCTTTCTTT. Its translation: CASSPGDRGFRTEAFF.

Details on this clone: The same CDR3 can be traced to other DNA sequences in this sample. This chain joins TRBV5-1 and TRBJ2-2; tentatively, D is TRBD1 (6 bases). The V gene's germline CDR1 is SGHRS and CDR2 YFSETQ. Trimming took 3 bases from V and 6 from J, leaving 9 bases between them. CDR3 length: 13 amino acids. The CDR3 nucleotides read TGCGCCAGCAGCTCGGACAGACCCGGGGAGCTGTTTTTT. It yields the protein CASSSDRPGELFF.

The gene calls are TRBV4-2 and TRBJ1-4; TRBD1 is a possible D gene (5 bases). The V end lost 0 bases, the J end lost 6 bases, and 11 bases lay between the germline ends. The CDR3 has 15 amino acids. Germline CDR1 LGHNA, CDR2 YNFKEQ. CDR3 sequence (DNA): TGTGCCAGCAGCCAAGATGTGGGGCAGGATGAAAAACTGTTTTTT. It codes for CASSQDVGQDEKLFF.

V gene TRBV5-6 combines with J gene TRBJ2-7, with TRBD1 as a possible D gene (6 bases). The CDR3 spans 15 residues. Germline CDR1 reads SGHDT; CDR2 reads YYEEEE. V lost 5 bases, J lost 3 bases, and 18 bases lay in between. This CDR3 is CASRKGDRFVYEQYF. The CDR3 coding sequence is TGTGCCAGCAGGAAAGGAGACAGGTTTGTCTACGAGCAGTACTTC.

V is TRBV27 and J is TRBJ2-1; D is possibly TRBD1 (6 bases). Germline V gene sequence: CDR1 MNHEY, CDR2 SMNVEV (reference sequence). The CDR3 loop spans 20 amino acids. V gave up 2 bases and J gave up 0 bases, with 23 bases separating them. CDR3 coding DNA: TGTGCCAGCAGTTTAGCTCCCTCCCTATCTACAGGGAGCTCCTACAATGAGCAGTTCTTC. Amino acid sequence: CASSLAPSLSTGSSYNEQFF.

Points on this clone: Additional DNA sequences in this sample encode the identical CDR3. J is TRBJ2-7 and V is TRBV18; D is possibly TRBD2 (5 bases). The CDR3 extends over 14 amino acids. Trimming removed 3 bases at V and 0 bases at J, with 9 bases between. CDR1 is KGHSH and CDR2 is LQKENI in the germline V gene. CDR3 nucleotide sequence: TGTGCCAGCTCACCCTCCGGGAACTCCTACGAGCAGTACTTC. Translation: CASSPSGNSYEQYF.

V is TRBV6-1 and J is TRBJ2-1; 9 nucleotides line up with TRBD2. Germline CDR1 is MNHNS and CDR2 is SASEGT. The CDR3 spans 15 residues. With 2 bases clipped from V and 6 bases from J, the junction kept 5 bases outside the gene matches. The CDR3 DNA follows: TGTGCCAGCAGTGAACAGGCGGGAGGGTCCAATGAGCAGTTCTTC. Amino acid sequence: CASSEQAGGSNEQFF.

As concerns this clone: The junction departs from the called germline gene at one end, perhaps through a read error. V usage is TRBV27 and J usage is TRBJ2-3; 7 nucleotides match TRBD1. The CDR3 sequence is 15 residues long. The germline V gene has CDR1 MNHEY and CDR2 SMNVEV (reference sequence). This CDR3 is CASSSRQGRTDTQSF. The CDR3 DNA reads as TGTGCCAGCAGTTCGAGACAGGGTCGCACAGATACGCAGTCTTTT.

This chain connects TRBV10-3 to TRBJ1-1; TRBD1 matches 10 bases. The J segment lost 8 bases and the V segment lost 9 bases, leaving 9 bases of the junction unmatched. CDR1 is ENHRY and CDR2 is SYGVKD in the germline V gene. The CDR3 sequence is 13 residues long. CDR3 bases: TGTGCCATAGGACAGGGGGGAAGAGGAGAAGCTTTCTTT. Its translation is CAIGQGGRGEAFF.

The gene calls are TRBV10-2 and TRBJ1-1; TRBD1 agrees at 7 bases. Germline loops: CDR1 WSHSY, CDR2 SAAADI. The CDR3 runs 16 residues. V was clipped by 10 bases and J by 4 bases; unmatched bases: 18. This CDR3 reads CANGTGELLEGTEAFF. CDR3 DNA: TGCGCCAACGGCACAGGGGAGTTGCTAGAAGGCACTGAAGCTTTCTTT.